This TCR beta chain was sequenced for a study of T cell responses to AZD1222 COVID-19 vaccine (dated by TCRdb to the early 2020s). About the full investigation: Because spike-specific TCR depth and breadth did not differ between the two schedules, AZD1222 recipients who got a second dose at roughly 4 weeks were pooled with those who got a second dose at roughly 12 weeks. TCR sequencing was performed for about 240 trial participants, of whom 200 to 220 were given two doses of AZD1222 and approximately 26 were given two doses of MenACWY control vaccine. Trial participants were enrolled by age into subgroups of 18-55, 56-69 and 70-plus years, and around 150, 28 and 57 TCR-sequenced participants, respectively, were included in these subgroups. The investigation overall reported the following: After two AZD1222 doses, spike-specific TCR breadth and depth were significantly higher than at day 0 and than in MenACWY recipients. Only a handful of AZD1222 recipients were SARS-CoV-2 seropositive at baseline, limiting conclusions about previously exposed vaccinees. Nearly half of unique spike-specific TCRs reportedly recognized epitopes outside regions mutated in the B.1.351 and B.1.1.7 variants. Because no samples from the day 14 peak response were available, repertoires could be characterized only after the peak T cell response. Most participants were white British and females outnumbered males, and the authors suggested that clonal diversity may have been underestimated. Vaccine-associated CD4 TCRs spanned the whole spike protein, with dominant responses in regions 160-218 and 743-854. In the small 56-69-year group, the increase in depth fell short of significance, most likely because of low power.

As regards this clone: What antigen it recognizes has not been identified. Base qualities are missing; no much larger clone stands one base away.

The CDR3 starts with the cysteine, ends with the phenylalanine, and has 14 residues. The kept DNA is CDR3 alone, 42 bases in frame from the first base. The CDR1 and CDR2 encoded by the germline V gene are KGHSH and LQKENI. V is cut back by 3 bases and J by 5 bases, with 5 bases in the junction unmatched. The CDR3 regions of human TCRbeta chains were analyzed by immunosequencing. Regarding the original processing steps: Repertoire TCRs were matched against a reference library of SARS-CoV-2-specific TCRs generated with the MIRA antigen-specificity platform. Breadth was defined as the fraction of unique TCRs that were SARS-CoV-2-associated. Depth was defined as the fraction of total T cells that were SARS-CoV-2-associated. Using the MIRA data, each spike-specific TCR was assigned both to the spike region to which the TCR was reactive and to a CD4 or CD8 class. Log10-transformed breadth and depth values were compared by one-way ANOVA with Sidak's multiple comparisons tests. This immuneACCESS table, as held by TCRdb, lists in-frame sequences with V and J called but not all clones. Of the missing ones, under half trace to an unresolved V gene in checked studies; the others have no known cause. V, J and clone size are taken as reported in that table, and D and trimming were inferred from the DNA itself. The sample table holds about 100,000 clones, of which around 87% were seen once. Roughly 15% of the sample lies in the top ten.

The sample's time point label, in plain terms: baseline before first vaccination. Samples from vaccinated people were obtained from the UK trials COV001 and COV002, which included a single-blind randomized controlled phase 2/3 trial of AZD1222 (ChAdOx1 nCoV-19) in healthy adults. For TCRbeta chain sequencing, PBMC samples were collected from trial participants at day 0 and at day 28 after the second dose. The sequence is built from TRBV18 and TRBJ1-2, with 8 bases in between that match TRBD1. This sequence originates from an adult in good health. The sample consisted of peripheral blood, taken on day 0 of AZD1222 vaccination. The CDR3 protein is CASSPSGTGYGYTF. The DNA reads TGTGCCAGCTCACCGTCCGGGACAGGTTATGGCTACACCTTC.